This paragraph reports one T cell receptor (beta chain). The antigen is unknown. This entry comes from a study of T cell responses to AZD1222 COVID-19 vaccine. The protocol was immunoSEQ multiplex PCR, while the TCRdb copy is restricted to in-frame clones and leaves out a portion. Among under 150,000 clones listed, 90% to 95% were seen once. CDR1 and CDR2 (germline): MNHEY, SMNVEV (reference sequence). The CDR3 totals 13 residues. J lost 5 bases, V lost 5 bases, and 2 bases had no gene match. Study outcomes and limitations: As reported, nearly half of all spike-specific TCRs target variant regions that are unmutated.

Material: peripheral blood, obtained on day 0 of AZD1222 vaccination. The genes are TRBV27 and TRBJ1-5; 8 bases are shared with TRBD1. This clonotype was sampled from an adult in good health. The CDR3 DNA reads TGTGCCAGCAGTCCAGGGGGCTATCAGCCCCAGCATTTT. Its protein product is CASSPGGYQPQHF.